This TCR beta chain was sequenced in a study of T cell responses to AZD1222 COVID-19 vaccine. In the study overall: It was second doses at about 4 or about 12 weeks that were pooled. Study-wide results and caveats: None of the repertoires were sampled until the peak T cell response had passed. Regions 160-218 and 743-854 held dominance among vaccine-associated CD4 TCRs, which spanned spike. Spike-specific TCR breadth and depth rose after two AZD1222 doses.

Of note for this clone: Its antigen is not known.

Generated by immunoSEQ multiplex PCR, the TCRdb table keeps only in-frame clones and is missing some. The sample has 85,000 to 100,000 clones; 70% to 90% are singletons. The CDR3 consists of 17 residues. Losses at the gene ends were 4 bases for V and 2 bases for J; bases not matched to a gene: 5. From germline, CDR1 is LGHNA and CDR2 YNFKEQ. The clonotype originates from an adult in good health. The specimen was peripheral blood, collected on day 0 of AZD1222 vaccination. J is TRBJ2-3 and V is TRBV4-2, with 14 bases identical to TRBD2. CDR3 DNA sequence: TGTGCCAGCAGCCCAGGGACTAGCGGGAGATCCACAGATACGCAGTATTTT. Amino acids: CASSPGTSGRSTDTQYF.